These 30 T cell receptor beta chains were all obtained from the same sample, sequenced in a study of shared clonotypes between healthy human individuals. Repertoires were generated with immunoSEQ multiplex PCR, while TCRdb's copy carries only in-frame clones and drops some. The table shows approximately 2.5 million clones, with approximately 90% occurring only once. The sequenced sample was naive CD4+ T cells sorted from blood. Specified subset: CD45RA+ positively selected. The receptors stem from a young man in good health.

The chain is built from TRBV28 and TRBJ2-1; D is possibly TRBD2 (7 bases). This CDR3 contains 17 residues. Germline CDR1 is MDHEN and CDR2 is SYDVKM. V lost 5 bases and J 6 bases, leaving 23 bases between the germline ends. The CDR3 protein is CASSPASLKGGANEQFF. CDR3 DNA sequence: TGTGCCAGCAGTCCCGCATCCCTGAAGGGGGGGGCCAATGAGCAGTTCTTC.

This chain uses TRBV28 with TRBJ2-5; D possibly corresponds to TRBD1 (6 bases). Germline-derived CDR1 and CDR2 are MDHEN and SYDVKM. The CDR3 runs to 15 residues. Trimming shortened V by 3 bases and J by 2 bases, and 13 bases separated the two germline ends. The CDR3 protein is CASSFVGGLQETQYF. The CDR3 DNA is TGTGCCAGCAGTTTTGTTGGGGGCCTACAAGAGACCCAGTACTTC.

The chain links TRBV5-1 to TRBJ2-3, with 7 positions matching TRBD1. The CDR3 totals 13 residues. J was trimmed by 5 bases and V by 3 bases; bases with no gene match: 3. CDR1 SGHRS and CDR2 YFSETQ come from the germline V gene. CDR3 residues: CASSSTGKDTQYF. The CDR3 DNA sequence: TGCGCCAGCAGCTCGACAGGGAAAGATACGCAGTATTTT.

The chain joins TRBV4-3 to TRBJ1-2, with D maybe TRBD1 (5 bases). Germline-derived CDR1 and CDR2 are LGHNA and YSLEER. V dropped 0 bases and J dropped 2 bases, with 10 bases sitting between them. This CDR3 spans 15 amino acids. CDR3 in DNA: TGCGCCAGCAGCCAAGATCGAGACAGAAACTATGGCTACACCTTC. Protein product: CASSQDRDRNYGYTF.

The rearrangement uses TRBV19 and TRBJ2-7; 8 nucleotides line up with TRBD2. Germline CDR1 and CDR2: LNHDA and SQIVND (reference sequence). The CDR3 runs to 15 residues. The V and J ends lost 2 bases and 1 base, in that order; junction bases with no gene match: 4. The CDR3 here is CASSITSGRSYEQYF. As DNA, the CDR3 is TGTGCCAGTAGTATAACTAGCGGTCGATCCTACGAGCAGTACTTC.

The gene calls are TRBV7-2 and TRBJ1-5, with TRBD1 as a possible D gene (6 bases). V lost 0 bases, J lost 2 bases, and 8 bases lay in between. From germline, CDR1 is SGHTA and CDR2 FQGNSA. The CDR3 extends over 15 amino acids. This chain's CDR3 is CASSLAYRGNQPQHF. The CDR3 coding sequence is TGTGCCAGCAGCTTAGCTTACAGGGGCAATCAGCCCCAGCATTTT.

The chain employs TRBV6-6 and TRBJ1-3; D remains unclear. The germline V gene encodes CDR1 MNHNY and CDR2 SVGAGI (reference sequence). V lost 2 bases to trimming and J lost 4 bases, with 6 bases between them. The CDR3 length is 13 residues. CDR3 sequence (DNA): TGTGCCAGCAGTTACCCGTCGGGAAACACCATATATTTT. This translates into CASSYPSGNTIYF.

The J gene is TRBJ1-2, the V gene TRBV5-5, with D unclear. The CDR3 loop spans 11 amino acids. Germline CDR1 is SGHKS and CDR2 is YYEKEE (reference sequence). V was trimmed by 2 bases and J by 7 bases, leaving 6 bases between them. The DNA of the CDR3 is TGTGCCAGCAGCTTCATGGGTGGCTACACCTTC. This codes for CASSFMGGYTF.

The chain is built from TRBV30 and TRBJ2-2; 8 positions match TRBD1. The V segment lost 3 bases and the J segment 8 bases; nucleotides outside the gene matches: 11. This CDR3 has 15 residues. Germline V CDR1 and CDR2: GTSNPN, SVGIG (reference sequence). The DNA for the CDR3 is TGTGCCTGGAGAGAGTTGGACAGGGAGATTGGGGAGCTGTTTTTT. As protein: CAWRELDREIGELFF. Full variable domain (remainder filled in from reference TRBV30 and TRBJ2-2): SQTIHQWPATLVQPVGSPLSLECTVEGTSNPNLYWYRQAAGRGLQLLFYSVGIGQISSEVPQNLSASRPQDRQFILSSKKLLLSDSGFYLCAWRELDREIGELFFGEGSRLTVL.

V and J are TRBV6-1 and TRBJ1-2; 9 bases are a match to TRBD1. The J segment lost 5 bases and the V segment lost 2 bases, leaving 6 bases of the junction unmatched. CDR1 and CDR2 (germline): MNHNS, SASEGT. The length of the CDR3 is 15 residues. The DNA of the CDR3 is TGTGCCAGCAGTGAATTAGTGGGACAGGGTTATGGCTACACCTTC. Translated: CASSELVGQGYGYTF.

This chain connects TRBV11-3 to TRBJ2-1, with TRBD2 matching over 7 bases. V was clipped by 3 bases and J by 7 bases; unmatched bases: 3. In germline, CDR1 is SGHNT, CDR2 YENEEA. The CDR3 is made up of 13 amino acids. The CDR3 sequence is CASSLQGGNEQFF. As DNA, the CDR3 is TGTGCCAGCAGCTTGCAGGGAGGGAATGAGCAGTTCTTC.

V gene TRBV7-2 combines with J gene TRBJ2-3; D remains ambiguous. Trimming cost V 3 bases and J 6 bases, with 10 bases left between them. Germline V gives CDR1 SGHTA, CDR2 FQGNSA. This CDR3 comprises 13 residues. CDR3 loop: CASSFSAGDTQYF. The DNA of the CDR3 is TGTGCCAGCAGCTTTTCCGCCGGGGATACGCAGTATTTT.

The chain joins TRBV7-2 to TRBJ1-2, with 10 positions matching TRBD1. Germline V lookup: CDR1 SGHTA, CDR2 FQGNSA. The length of the CDR3 is 15 residues. V gave up 1 base and J gave up 4 bases; unmatched junction bases: 3. The chain's CDR3 is CASSLGTGGIYGYTF. CDR3 DNA sequence: TGTGCCAGCAGCTTAGGGACAGGGGGAATCTATGGCTACACCTTC.

The CDR3 DNA is TGCGCCAGCAGCCAAGTTGAGGGACCCTATAATTCACCCCTCCACTTT. It encodes CASSQVEGPYNSPLHF. This chain links TRBV4-1 with TRBJ1-6; D may be TRBD1 (5 bases). This CDR3 is 16 amino acids long. Trimming took off 1 base at V and 2 bases at J, with 9 bases between the two ends. Germline CDR1 is MGHRA and CDR2 is YSYEKL.

V gene TRBV18 combines with J gene TRBJ2-7, with D possibly being TRBD1 (6 bases). CDR1 is KGHSH and CDR2 is LQKENI in the germline V gene. Trimming stripped 4 bases from V and 5 bases from J, with 12 bases between. The CDR3 extends over 13 amino acids. The chain's CDR3 is CASSQTGYHEQYF. The CDR3 bases are TGTGCCAGCTCACAAACAGGGTATCACGAGCAGTACTTC.

The rearrangement uses TRBV10-3 and TRBJ1-4, with D possibly TRBD1 on 5 matching bases. There are 15 residues in the CDR3. Germline V gives CDR1 ENHRY, CDR2 SYGVKD. With 3 bases removed from V and 4 bases from J, the gap between germline ends came to 12 bases. DNA of the CDR3: TGTGCCATCAGTGATTTGGGGGGGAGTAATGAAAAACTGTTTTTT. As protein: CAISDLGGSNEKLFF.

The chain employs TRBV2 and TRBJ1-1; tentatively, D is TRBD1 (6 bases). The V gene's germline CDR1 is SNHLY and CDR2 FYNNEI. Trimming took 6 bases from V and 4 from J, leaving 12 bases between them. This CDR3 spans 13 amino acids. CDR3 sequence (DNA): TGTGCCAGCAGCGCAGGGGATAGCACTGAAGCTTTCTTT. Encoded protein: CASSAGDSTEAFF.

The chain carries TRBV7-9 and TRBJ2-2; TRBD2 is a possible D gene (7 bases). The CDR3 is 18 amino acids. From germline, CDR1 is SEHNR and CDR2 FQNEAQ (reference sequence). Trimming pared 4 bases from V and 2 bases from J, leaving 20 bases between. The CDR3 region is CASSSITMAGANTGELFF. CDR3 sequence (DNA): TGTGCCAGCAGCTCGATAACTATGGCGGGGGCAAACACCGGGGAGCTGTTTTTT. Drawing the rest from reference TRBV7-9 and TRBJ2-2, the complete variable domain is DTGVSQNPRHKITKRGQNVTFRCDPISEHNRLYWYRQTLGQGPEFLTYFQNEAQLEKSRLLSDRFSAERPKGSFSTLEIQRTEQGDSAMYLCASSSITMAGANTGELFFGEGSRLTVL.

This chain connects TRBV10-2 to TRBJ2-5; D is unclear. CDR1 and CDR2 (germline): WSHSY, SAAADI. V was clipped by 4 bases and J by 5 bases, with 8 bases between them. The CDR3 is made up of 12 amino acids. CDR3: CASSGQRETQYF. The CDR3 DNA sequence: TGCGCCAGCAGTGGGCAGAGGGAGACCCAGTACTTC.

The rearrangement uses TRBV19 and TRBJ2-7; 10 positions match TRBD1. Germline V gene data show CDR1 as LNHDA and CDR2 as SQIVND (reference sequence). This CDR3 region has 14 residues. The junction had 7 bases not matched to a gene; V was cut back by 5 bases and J by 6 bases. The CDR3 reads CASSPGTGVGEQYF. The CDR3, as DNA: TGTGCCAGTAGTCCCGGGACAGGGGTGGGCGAGCAGTACTTC.

The chain links TRBV1 to TRBJ1-3. TRBV1 is flagged as a pseudogene. The CDR3 extends over 17 amino acids. In nucleotides, the CDR3 is TGCACCAGCAGCCTCCTCGGGGTCCGTTTCTTTGGAAACACCATATATTTT. This sequence encodes CTSSLLGVRFFGNTIYF.

The chain has TRBV5-4 and TRBJ1-1; D is undetermined. The CDR3 loop spans 16 amino acids. V was pared by 1 base and J by 0 bases, with 13 bases between. Germline V CDR1 and CDR2: SGHNT, YYREEE (reference sequence). The CDR3 nucleotides read TGTGCCAGCAGCTTGAGCGTCACGGAGATGAACACTGAAGCTTTCTTT. The encoded protein is CASSLSVTEMNTEAFF.

The gene calls are TRBV29-1 and TRBJ2-1, with a possible D match to TRBD2 (6 bases). Trimming cost V 1 base and J 2 bases, with 9 bases left between them. The CDR3 length is 14 residues. The V gene's germline CDR1 is SQVTM and CDR2 ANQGSEA. The CDR3 loop is CSVEARLAYNEQFF. In DNA, the CDR3 is TGCAGCGTTGAAGCCCGACTAGCCTACAATGAGCAGTTCTTC.

This clone was counted a single time. The chain employs TRBV19 and TRBJ2-4, with a weak D call TRBD2 (6 bases). Trimming took off 6 bases at V and 3 bases at J, with 15 bases between the two ends. The CDR3 contains 15 residues. Germline values: CDR1 LNHDA, CDR2 SQIVND (reference sequence). For the CDR3, the DNA is TGTGCCAGTAGGCCGTTGGAGGGCGGCAAAAACATTCAGTACTTC. Residues: CASRPLEGGKNIQYF.

V is TRBV18 and J is TRBJ2-1, with 8 bases lining up with TRBD2. This CDR3 has 16 amino acids. The ends lost 6 bases at V and 7 bases at J; junction bases unmatched: 14. Looked up from germline, CDR1 is KGHSH and CDR2 is LQKENI. As DNA, the CDR3 is TGTGCCAGCTCCCCCCCCTTGGGACTAGTGAGGAATGAGCAGTTCTTC. Its protein product is CASSPPLGLVRNEQFF.

Concerning this clone itself: This same CDR3 is encoded by further DNA sequences in the sample. CDR3 in DNA: TGCGCCAGCAGCTTGGAAGGCGGGGATACGCAGTATTTT. This encodes CASSLEGGDTQYF. The J gene is TRBJ2-3, the V gene TRBV5-1; maybe TRBD2 (5 bases). Germline assignment: CDR1 SGHRS and CDR2 YFSETQ. CDR3 length: 13 residues. Trimming took 0 bases from V and 6 from J, leaving 8 bases between them.

The chain carries TRBV30 and TRBJ2-1, with TRBD2 identical over 14 bases. J was trimmed by 2 bases and V by 2 bases; bases with no gene match: 14. The germline gives CDR1 GTSNPN, CDR2 SVGIG (reference sequence). CDR3 length equals 20 residues. CDR3 sequence reads: CAWSPSGTSGSFRPYNEQFF. Written as DNA, the CDR3 is TGTGCCTGGAGTCCCTCCGGGACTAGCGGGAGTTTTCGCCCCTACAATGAGCAGTTCTTC.

This clone was seen a single time. The rearrangement joins TRBV5-1 to TRBJ2-7; D gene unclear. Germline-derived CDR1 and CDR2 are SGHRS and YFSETQ. Between the trimmed V and J ends, which lost 4 bases and 2 bases, there was a span of 13 bases. The CDR3 is 14 amino acids. The CDR3 bases are TGCGCCAGCAGCACGACGGCTGTAGCCTACGAGCAGTACTTC. Amino acid sequence: CASSTTAVAYEQYF.

The rearrangement joins TRBV6-6 to TRBJ2-3, with D uncertain. In germline, CDR1 is MNHNY, CDR2 SVGAGI (reference sequence). The germline V and J ends were trimmed by 10 bases and 2 bases, with 10 bases remaining between them. The CDR3 runs 12 residues. The CDR3 nucleotides read TGTGCCATCCGAACAGACACAGATACGCAGTATTTT. Its translation is CAIRTDTDTQYF.

This clone was counted a single time. The J gene is TRBJ2-7, the V gene TRBV6-4; 7 bases are shared with TRBD2. The CDR3 is made up of 15 amino acids. V dropped 3 bases and J dropped 2; count of bases not matched to a gene: 7. CDR1 and CDR2 from the germline V gene are MRHNA and SNTAGT. CDR3: CASSEQTGGTYEQYF. The CDR3 DNA follows: TGTGCCAGCAGTGAGCAAACGGGAGGAACCTACGAGCAGTACTTC.